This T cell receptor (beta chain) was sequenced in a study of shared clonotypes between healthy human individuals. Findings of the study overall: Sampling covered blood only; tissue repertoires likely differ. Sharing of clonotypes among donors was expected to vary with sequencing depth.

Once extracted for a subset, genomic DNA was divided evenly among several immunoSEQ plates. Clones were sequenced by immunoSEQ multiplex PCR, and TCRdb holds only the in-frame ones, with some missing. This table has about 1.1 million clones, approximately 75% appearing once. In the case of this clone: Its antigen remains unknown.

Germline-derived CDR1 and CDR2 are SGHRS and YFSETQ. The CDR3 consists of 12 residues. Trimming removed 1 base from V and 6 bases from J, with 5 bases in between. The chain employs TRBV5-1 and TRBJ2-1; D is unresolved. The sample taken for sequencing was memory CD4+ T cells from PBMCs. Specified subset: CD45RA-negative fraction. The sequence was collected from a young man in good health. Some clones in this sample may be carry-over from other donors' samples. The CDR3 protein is CASSLYGNEQFF. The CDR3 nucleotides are TGCGCCAGCAGCTTGTATGGCAATGAGCAGTTCTTC.